These 18 T cell receptor beta chains came from one sample sequenced in a study of tumor-infiltrating lymphocytes in oesophageal squamous cell carcinoma. In TCRdb, the PCR reads were re-called with MiXCR into one record per CDR3 protein. The sample shows over 10,000 distinct CDR3 sequences, roughly 46% of them seen only once. The sequencing sample was made of normal esophageal tissue next to the tumor. These receptors all come from a male donor with esophageal squamous cell carcinoma.

This clonotype occurred once. V is TRBV7-6 and J is TRBJ1-1; D gene ambiguous. Trimming removed 2 bases from V and 12 bases from J, with 10 bases in between. CDR1 is SGHVS, CDR2 FNYEAQ, per germline. The CDR3 runs 11 residues. The CDR3 region is CASSLLGYSFF. The CDR3 DNA reads as TGTGCCAGCAGCTTACTAGGTTATTCTTTCTTT.

Notes on this clonotype: A much bigger clone sits one base away, suggesting this may be a read error. The chain links TRBV27 to TRBJ2-5; TRBD1 matches 8 bases. With 11 bases clipped from V and 11 bases from J, the junction kept 13 bases outside the gene matches. Germline V lookup: CDR1 MNHEY, CDR2 SMNVEV (reference sequence). CDR3 size: 12 residues. In DNA form, the CDR3 reads TGTGCCTCTAAACAGGGGGAGGATGAGCAGTACTTC. It yields the protein CASKQGEDEQYF.

This clonotype has at least ten counts. The chain employs TRBV4-1 and TRBJ2-3; D might be TRBD1 (5 bases). This CDR3 has 12 amino acids. The V end lost 5 bases, the J end lost 14 bases, and 17 bases lay between the germline ends. Germline CDR1 is MGHRA and CDR2 is YSYEKL. CDR3 loop: CASSTSGLQPYF. CDR3 DNA sequence: TGCGCCAGCAGCACATCAGGGCTTCAGCCGTATTTT.

The sample holds a few counts of this clonotype. V usage is TRBV7-6 and J usage is TRBJ2-1; 7 bases match TRBD2. This CDR3 region has 16 residues. Per the germline V gene, CDR1 is SGHVS and CDR2 is FNYEAQ. V shed 5 bases and J 2 bases; nucleotides not matched to a gene: 9. In DNA form, the CDR3 reads TGTGCCAGCAGCCCCGCCTCTAGCGGAACCTACAATGAGCAGTTCTTC. Its translation is CASSPASSGTYNEQFF. The full variable domain, with the rest looked up from reference TRBV7-6 and TRBJ2-1, is GAGVSQSPRYKVTKRGQDVALRCDPISGHVSLYWYRQALGQGPEFLTYFNYEAQQDKSGLPNDRFSAERPEGSISTLTIQRTEQRDSAMYRCASSPASSGTYNEQFFGPGTRLTVL.

The chain has TRBV28 and TRBJ2-1, with 12 bases matching TRBD2. With V trimmed by 5 bases and J by 7 bases, 9 bases remained unmatched. The CDR3 covers 16 residues. Germline CDR1 MDHEN, CDR2 SYDVKM. This chain's CDR3 is CASSIFGLAGKNEQFF. The DNA for the CDR3 is TGTGCCAGCAGTATCTTCGGACTAGCGGGGAAGAATGAGCAGTTCTTC.

This clonotype was seen more than once but under ten times. The chain employs TRBV5-6 and TRBJ2-3; 8 positions agree with TRBD1. Matching the DNA end better, TRBJ2-7 makes the J call doubtful. This CDR3 has 13 amino acids. Germline-derived CDR1 and CDR2 are SGHDT and YYEEEE. As DNA, the CDR3 is TGTGCCAGCAGCTGGGGACAGGAGGCCGAGCAGTACTTC. As protein: CASSWGQEAEQYF.

V is TRBV6-2 or TRBV6-3 and J is TRBJ2-5, with D unclear. The end of the DNA is better explained by TRBJ1-1, so the J call may be wrong. CDR3 length: 18 residues. Germline assignment: CDR1 MNHEY and CDR2 SVGEGT. Here the CDR3 reads CASIKKEGSVWMNTEAFF. Written as DNA, the CDR3 is TGTGCCAGCATCAAAAAAGAGGGTTCGGTTTGGATGAACACTGAAGCTTTCTTT.

V usage is TRBV6-8 and J usage is TRBJ1-1, with D possibly TRBD1 on 5 matching bases. V gave up 0 bases and J gave up 3 bases, with 11 bases separating them. The length of the CDR3 is 15 residues. Germline values: CDR1 MNHGY, CDR2 SAAAGT. The CDR3 DNA reads as TGTGCCAGCAGTTACTCGTTCAGGGTTGACACTGAAGCTTTCTTT. It translates to CASSYSFRVDTEAFF.

The V and J genes are TRBV7-2 and TRBJ2-7; TRBD2 matches at 8 bases. The CDR3 has 15 residues. Per germline, CDR1 SGHTA and CDR2 FQGNSA. V lost 5 bases to trimming and J lost 7 bases; unmatched junction nucleotides: 13. CDR3 DNA: TGTGCCAGCAGCGGTTACGGGACTAGAGGCATAGAGCAGTACTTC. Protein product: CASSGYGTRGIEQYF.

The rearrangement uses TRBV6-5 and TRBJ1-4; TRBD1 is a possible D gene (6 bases). There are 14 residues in the CDR3. The V gene's germline CDR1 is MNHEY and CDR2 SVGAGI. V was cut by 3 bases and J by 6 bases, with 11 bases left in between. The CDR3 protein is CASSYTGLDEKLFF. The CDR3 nucleotides are TGTGCCAGCAGTTATACAGGGTTAGATGAAAAACTGTTTTTT.

The V call is TRBV11-2, the J call TRBJ1-2; D is perhaps TRBD1 (6 bases). CDR3 length: 14 residues. Germline V CDR1 and CDR2: SGHAT, FQNNGV. V shed 3 bases and J shed 4 bases, with 12 bases lying between them. CDR3 sequence: CASSFGTRSYGYTF. The CDR3 bases are TGTGCCAGCAGCTTTGGGACACGGTCCTATGGCTACACCTTC.

This clonotype was seen at least ten times. The gene calls are TRBV10-1 and TRBJ2-1; no clear D. Germline lookup yields CDR1 WNHNN and CDR2 SYGVQD (reference sequence). Trimming took 3 bases from V and 6 from J, leaving 3 bases between them. CDR3 length: 11 amino acids. The CDR3 region is CASSDSNEQFF. The CDR3 region has the DNA TGCGCCAGCAGTGACAGCAATGAGCAGTTCTTC.

A note on this clonotype: A much more abundant neighbour one base away suggests this may be a read error. The V call is TRBV27, the J call TRBJ2-5; possible D gene TRBD2, 6 bases. The CDR3 sequence is 11 residues long. The germline V and J ends were trimmed by 10 bases and 12 bases, with 18 bases remaining between them. The germline CDR1 and CDR2 sequences are MNHEY and SMNVEV (reference sequence). The CDR3, as DNA: TGTGCCATCCGGGGGAGTACGGTGGAGTACTTC. Translated, it gives CAIRGSTVEYF.

The gene calls are TRBV12-3 or TRBV12-4 and TRBJ2-3, with TRBD2 matching over 12 bases. The J call may be wrong; the DNA end is better matched by TRBJ2-1. This CDR3 is 14 amino acids long. CDR3 coding DNA: TGTGCCAGCAGAAGGACTAGCGGGGTCAATGAGCAGTTCTTC. Translating it yields CASRRTSGVNEQFF.

The chain employs TRBV7-2 and TRBJ2-5; 12 nucleotides match TRBD1. The ends lost 6 bases at V and 5 bases at J; junction bases unmatched: 7. This CDR3 is built from 15 residues. The germline gives CDR1 SGHTA, CDR2 FQGNSA. CDR3 bases: TGTGCCAGCAGTCCCGGGACAGGGGGCGTGGAGACCCAGTACTTC. Its translation: CASSPGTGGVETQYF.

This clonotype has a single count. The chain couples TRBV7-2 to TRBJ2-7; 8 nucleotides align to TRBD2. This CDR3 spans 17 amino acids. CDR1 SGHTA and CDR2 FQGNSA come from the germline V gene. The V and J ends lost 5 bases and 6 bases, in that order; junction bases with no gene match: 18. CDR3 amino acids: CASSRRRVTGGAGEQYF. In nucleotides, the CDR3 is TGTGCCAGCAGCCGGAGAAGGGTAACGGGAGGGGCGGGCGAGCAGTACTTC.

The genes are TRBV24-1 and TRBJ1-1; possibly TRBD1 for D (5 bases). Trimming removed 10 bases from V and 0 bases from J, with 11 bases in between. This CDR3 comprises 13 residues. Germline assignment: CDR1 KGHDR and CDR2 SFDVKD. Here the CDR3 reads CATRGRLNTEAFF. CDR3 DNA sequence: TGTGCCACTCGGGGCCGACTGAACACTGAAGCTTTCTTT.

V is TRBV19 and J is TRBJ1-5, with 8 bases aligning to TRBD1. The CDR3 sequence is 17 residues long. Losses at the gene ends were 2 bases for V and 1 base for J; bases not matched to a gene: 7. Germline CDR1 and CDR2: LNHDA and SQIVND (reference sequence). The DNA for the CDR3 is TGTGCCAGTAGTATAAATCCCAGGACAGGGAGCAATCAGCCCCAGCATTTT. This gives the protein CASSINPRTGSNQPQHF. The full variable domain, rest sourced from reference TRBV19 and TRBJ1-5, is DGGITQSPKYLFRKEGQNVTLSCEQNLNHDAMYWYRQDPGQGLRLIYYSQIVNDFQKGDIAEGYSVSREKKESFPLTVTSAQKNPTAFYLCASSINPRTGSNQPQHFGDGTRLSIL.